A selection of T cell receptor beta chains follows, all from one sample in a study of T cells in Graves' hyperthyroidism and ophthalmopathy. TCRdb itself ran the multiplex PCR reads through MiXCR, one entry per CDR3 protein. The data show about 710,000 distinct CDR3 sequences, about a sixth seen once. Sequences were obtained from blood. The source is a man aged 18 to 29 with Graves' hyperthyroidism. Both conserved end residues are part of each CDR3. The D gene is left open where the match is weak. Size is stated for part of the rows, as once, few or many counts, or as a class when the clone is expanded.

TRBD1 | TRBJ1-1 | many | TRBV29-1 | CSVEGDSLNTEAFF | TGCAGCGTTGAGGGGGACAGCTTGAACACTGAAGCTTTCTTT
. | TRBJ2-5 | few | TRBV12-3/TRBV12-4 | CASSKQGSSSQYF | TGTGCCAGCAGCAAACAGGGAAGTTCTTCCCAGTACTTC
. | TRBJ2-1 | . | TRBV30 | CAWSSGVADYNEQFF | TGTGCCTGGAGTTCCGGGGTAGCGGACTACAATGAGCAGTTCTTC
TRBD1 | TRBJ1-1 | many | TRBV2 | CASMRDRGTEAFF | TGTGCCAGCATGAGGGACAGAGGAACTGAAGCTTTCTTT
. | TRBJ1-2 | few | TRBV6-1 | CASSEIRDKITNYGYTF | TGTGCCAGCAGTGAAATCCGGGACAAAATTACTAACTATGGCTACACCTTC
TRBD2 | TRBJ2-1 | . | TRBV27 | CASRDGVAGNNEQFF | TGTGCCAGCAGGGACGGAGTAGCGGGTAACAATGAGCAGTTCTTC
. | TRBJ2-1 | many | TRBV30 | CAWSAPQSTGLSYNEQFF | TGTGCCTGGAGTGCACCTCAAAGTACGGGCCTGTCCTACAATGAGCAGTTCTTC
. | TRBJ1-2 | many | TRBV7-2 | CASSTQGYGYTF | TGTGCCAGCAGCACGCAGGGCTATGGCTACACCTTC
TRBD1 | TRBJ1-1 | . | TRBV20-1 | CSARSGQANTEAFF | TGCAGTGCTAGATCAGGACAGGCGAACACTGAAGCTTTCTTT
. | TRBJ2-1 | few | TRBV6-9 | CASSYPSGARAEQFF | TGTGCCAGCAGTTACCCCTCAGGCGCAAGAGCTGAGCAGTTCTTC
TRBD2 | TRBJ2-7 | . | TRBV2 | CASSWGGGFSSYEQYF | TGTGCCAGCAGCTGGGGGGGGGGTTTTAGCTCCTACGAGCAGTACTTC
TRBD2 | TRBJ2-5 | . | TRBV5-6 | CASSLALAGGPSETQYF | TGTGCCAGCAGCTTGGCACTAGCGGGAGGGCCATCAGAGACCCAGTACTTC
. | TRBJ2-7 | many | TRBV28 | CASSFAPLDEPYEQYF | TGTGCCAGCAGTTTCGCGCCGTTGGACGAGCCCTACGAGCAGTACTTC
. | TRBJ1-1 | . | TRBV28 | CASSLYLQGESEENTEAFF | TGTGCCAGCAGCTTATACTTACAGGGAGAAAGTGAAGAGAACACTGAAGCTTTCTTT
. | TRBJ2-1 | many | TRBV28 | CASSYRDPYYNEQFF | TGTGCCAGCAGCTACAGGGACCCCTACTACAATGAGCAGTTCTTC
TRBD1 | TRBJ2-7 | many | TRBV30 | CAWSGTGTYEQYF | TGTGCCTGGAGCGGGACAGGGACCTACGAGCAGTACTTC
TRBD2 | TRBJ2-1 | many | TRBV2 | CASSEGALAGGHEQFF | TGTGCCAGCAGTGAAGGCGCACTAGCGGGGGGCCATGAGCAGTTCTTC
. | TRBJ1-2 | . | TRBV7-9 | CASSFLTEAGGYTF | TGTGCCAGCAGCTTTTTAACAGAGGCTGGGGGCTACACCTTC
. | TRBJ2-3 | many | TRBV12-3/TRBV12-4 | CATNGGADTQYF | TGTGCCACTAACGGGGGCGCAGATACGCAGTATTTT
. | TRBJ1-1 | . | TRBV6-1 | CASRSDEMNTEAFF | TGTGCCAGCAGATCCGACGAGATGAACACTGAAGCTTTCTTT
TRBD1 | TRBJ2-7 | many | TRBV7-2 | CASSLMAGGPYEQYF | TGTGCCAGCAGCTTAATGGCAGGGGGCCCCTACGAGCAGTACTTC
TRBD1 | TRBJ2-2 | many | TRBV6-5 | CASSYSMLGQGVNTGELFF | TGTGCCAGCAGTTACTCGATGCTCGGACAGGGCGTCAATACGGGGGAGCTGTTTTTT
TRBD2 | TRBJ2-1 | few | TRBV30 | CAWSDVGVAGAHEQFF | TGTGCCTGGAGTGATGTTGGGGTAGCGGGAGCTCATGAGCAGTTCTTC
. | TRBJ1-1 | . | TRBV6-1 | CASSELEDRYTEALF | TGTGCCAGCAGTGAACTCGAGGACAGATACACTGAAGCTCTCTTT
TRBD1 | TRBJ1-5 | few | TRBV6-1 | CASSELGGAFMAQHF | TGTGCCAGCAGTGAATTAGGGGGCGCATTTATGGCCCAGCATTTT
. | TRBJ2-7 | . | TRBV7-2 | CASSRELSGRYYEQYF | TGTGCCAGCAGTCGAGAGCTGTCAGGGCGATACTACGAGCAGTACTTC
. | TRBJ1-1 | . | TRBV6-2/TRBV6-3 | CASMLPNWAEAFF | TGTGCCAGCATGTTACCCAATTGGGCTGAAGCTTTCTTT
. | TRBJ2-7 | . | TRBV7-9 | CASSQLGPPYEQYF | TGTGCCAGCAGCCAGCTGGGGCCTCCCTACGAGCAGTACTTC
TRBD2 | TRBJ2-3 | few | TRBV3-1 | CASSQDWDSGIYSTDTQYF | TGTGCCAGCAGCCAAGATTGGGATAGCGGGATTTATAGCACAGATACGCAGTATTTT
. | TRBJ1-5 | . | TRBV4-1 | CASSQSGFPNQPQHF | TGCGCCAGCAGCCAATCCGGCTTCCCTAATCAGCCCCAGCATTTT
. | TRBJ2-7 | . | TRBV6-1 | CASSPSGSLSYEQYF | TGTGCCAGCAGTCCGTCAGGGAGCCTCTCCTACGAGCAGTACTTC
. | TRBJ2-1 | few | TRBV5-4 | CASSLTTHNEQFF | TGTGCCAGCAGCTTGACTACGCACAATGAGCAGTTCTTC
. | TRBJ1-1 | . | TRBV20-1 | CSARDGQGGPEAFF | TGCAGTGCTAGAGATGGCCAGGGAGGCCCTGAAGCTTTCTTT
. | TRBJ1-3 | many | TRBV18 | CASSTQDYSGNTIYF | TGTGCCAGCTCAACACAGGATTACTCTGGAAACACCATATATTTT
. | TRBJ1-5 | . | TRBV20-1 | CSAREGSHAQPQHF | TGCAGTGCTAGAGAGGGCTCGCACGCTCAGCCCCAGCATTTT
TRBD2 | TRBJ2-1 | . | TRBV19 | CASSPGLGVYEQFF | TGTGCCAGTAGTCCGGGACTAGGGGTGTATGAGCAGTTCTTC
TRBD2 | TRBJ2-1 | . | TRBV15 | CATSRVRGAGVYNEQFF | TGTGCCACCAGCAGAGTTCGCGGCGCGGGGGTCTACAATGAGCAGTTCTTC
TRBD1 | TRBJ2-7 | . | TRBV29-1 | CSVRTGRNEQYF | TGCAGCGTTCGGACAGGGAGGAACGAGCAGTACTTC
. | TRBJ2-1 | many | TRBV20-1 | CSAREGGGNEQFF | TGCAGTGCTAGAGAAGGGGGGGGCAATGAGCAGTTCTTC
TRBD1 | TRBJ2-1 | many | TRBV6-1 | CASSPGTGSEQFF | TGTGCCAGCAGCCCCGGGACAGGGAGCGAGCAGTTCTTC
TRBD1 | TRBJ1-5 | . | TRBV9 | CASSEDRGYQPQHF | TGTGCCAGCAGCGAGGACAGGGGCTATCAGCCCCAGCATTTT
. | TRBJ2-4 | . | TRBV29-1 | CSAVTVAKNIQYF | TGCAGCGCCGTGACGGTAGCCAAAAACATTCAGTACTTC
. | TRBJ2-7 | many | TRBV28 | CASMVGYEQYF | TGTGCCAGCATGGTAGGGTACGAGCAGTACTTC
. | TRBJ2-7 | few | TRBV25-1 | CASQGGEQYF | TGTGCCAGCCAAGGTGGTGAGCAGTACTTC
. | TRBJ1-1 | few | TRBV19 | CASNRRGGRGAEAFF | TGTGCCAGCAACCGCCGGGGGGGTCGGGGAGCTGAAGCTTTCTTT
. | TRBJ2-5 | few | TRBV12-3/TRBV12-4 | CASSLDDSWYRQETQYF | TGTGCCAGCAGTTTAGATGACAGTTGGTACCGACAAGAGACCCAGTACTTC
. | TRBJ2-4 | . | TRBV20-1 | CSARELVGKNIQYF | TGCAGTGCTAGAGAGTTAGTTGGCAAAAACATTCAGTACTTC
. | TRBJ2-7 | few | TRBV6-5 | CASSYRRGGRFNEQYF | TGTGCCAGCAGCTATCGCCGTGGGGGGCGGTTCAACGAGCAGTACTTC
. | TRBJ2-1 | few | TRBV3-1 | CASSQVVGRKNNEQFF | TGTGCCAGCAGCCAAGTGGTCGGGAGAAAGAACAATGAGCAGTTCTTC
. | TRBJ2-1 | . | TRBV9 | CASSASRTVEQFF | TGTGCCAGCAGCGCCTCCCGGACAGTTGAGCAGTTCTTC
TRBD1 | TRBJ2-5 | . | TRBV6-1 | CASSPRGQGFQETRYF | TGTGCCAGCAGTCCCCGAGGACAGGGGTTCCAAGAGACCCGGTACTTC
. | TRBJ1-4 | . | TRBV18 | CASSPFIPATASNEKLFF | TGTGCCAGCTCACCATTTATCCCTGCCACAGCATCTAATGAAAAACTGTTTTTT
TRBD1 | TRBJ1-2 | . | TRBV7-2 | CASSFYSTGNGYTF | TGTGCCAGCAGTTTCTATTCGACAGGGAATGGCTACACCTTC
. | TRBJ2-3 | many | TRBV7-9 | CASSVQGRDTQYF | TGTGCCAGCAGCGTACAAGGGCGAGATACGCAGTATTTT
. | TRBJ2-1 | many | TRBV28 | CASSPSDGMGNEQFF | TGTGCCAGCAGTCCAAGCGACGGAATGGGGAATGAGCAGTTCTTC
. | TRBJ2-1 | many | TRBV6-5 | CASSYLRSSYNEQFF | TGTGCCAGCAGTTACTTAAGGAGCTCCTACAATGAGCAGTTCTTC
. | TRBJ1-3 | . | TRBV6-1 | CASTAAGVGNTIYF | TGTGCCAGCACCGCGGCGGGAGTTGGAAACACCATATATTTT
. | TRBJ1-4 | . | TRBV7-2 | CASSHWTVEKKLFF | TGTGCCAGCAGCCACTGGACGGTCGAGAAAAAACTGTTTTTT
TRBD2 | TRBJ2-7 | many | TRBV7-9 | CASSLSWNVAGGLEQYF | TGTGCCAGCAGCCTAAGTTGGAATGTGGCGGGAGGGCTCGAGCAGTACTTC